This passage covers 32 T cell receptor beta chains from one sample sequenced in a study of blood T cells in healthy people across ages (dated by TCRdb to the mid-2010s). The protocol used for the library was 5' RACE. Sequenced on an Illumina HiSeq 2500. A second PCR of roughly 7 to 11 cycles was performed with a sample-barcoded 5' primer and a J-beta primer mix. TCRdb's own reprocessing of the public reads used fastp at Q25 and MiXCR and kept productive beta chains. Entries that share a CDR3 protein sequence are merged under the most common genes and DNA. This sample is represented by 630,000 or so distinct CDR3 sequences; approximately 30% of them were singletons. Around 16% of the sample belongs to the ten largest clones. The specimen sequenced was blood. These receptors were taken from a woman aged 80 or over in good health.

With regard to this clonotype: A read error is possible here, since a much larger clone lies one base away. The chain recombines TRBV7-8 with TRBJ1-2; D is possibly TRBD1 (5 bases). This CDR3 has 13 amino acids. Germline V CDR1 and CDR2: SGHVS, FQNEAQ. The CDR3 loop is CTSSKRDSYGYTF. The CDR3 DNA follows: TGTACCAGCAGCAAGAGAGACAGCTATGGCTACACCTTC.

As concerns this clonotype: A clone one base away is much larger, so this may be a read error. The conserved final phenylalanine or tryptophan is absent from the CDR3, which likely points to a read error. The gene calls are TRBV27 and TRBJ2-1; 13 nucleotides agree with TRBD2. Germline CDR1 MNHEY, CDR2 SMNVEV (reference sequence). Germline trimming cut 2 bases from V and 9 bases from J; bases unmatched to any gene: 13. The CDR3 spans 18 residues. The CDR3 DNA reads TGTGCCAGCAGTTTAAAGTCTCCACTAGCGGGGGGGCCGGGTGAGCAGTTCTGC. This codes for CASSLKSPLAGGPGEQFC.

The CDR3 here is CSARVPLDSNYGYTF. The DNA of the CDR3 is TGCAGTGCTAGAGTTCCCCTCGACAGCAACTATGGCTACACCTTC. The chain recombines TRBV20-1 with TRBJ1-2; TRBD1 might be the D (5 bases). CDR1 DFQATT and CDR2 SNEGSKA come from the germline V gene (reference sequence). The ends were cut back, 1 base at V and 2 bases at J, with 14 bases in the middle. The CDR3 extends over 15 amino acids.

This clonotype was counted only a few times. The chain uses TRBV20-1 and TRBJ1-2, with 10 bases fitting TRBD1. Germline CDR1 DFQATT, CDR2 SNEGSKA (reference sequence). V lost 6 bases to trimming and J lost 4 bases; unmatched junction nucleotides: 8. This CDR3 comprises 14 residues. The CDR3 protein is CSATGTGAGYGYTF. The CDR3 bases are TGCAGTGCAACCGGGACAGGGGCTGGCTATGGCTACACCTTC.

In this sample, this clonotype turned up many times. The gene calls are TRBV10-3 and TRBJ1-1; 9 bases match TRBD1. J lost 1 base, V lost 5 bases, and 2 bases had no gene match. CDR1 and CDR2 (germline): ENHRY, SYGVKD. This CDR3 is 14 amino acids long. This CDR3 is CAISSGQGNTEAFF. In nucleotides, the CDR3 is TGTGCCATCAGTTCGGGACAGGGGAACACTGAAGCTTTCTTT.

This clonotype was counted at least ten times. The chain recombines TRBV7-6 with TRBJ2-1, with TRBD1 as a possible D gene (6 bases). This CDR3 is 17 amino acids long. The germline gives CDR1 SGHVS, CDR2 FNYEAQ. Trimming cost V 1 base and J 4 bases, with 17 bases left between them. CDR3 in amino acids: CASSLGTASQIYNEQFF. The CDR3, as DNA: TGTGCCAGCAGCTTAGGGACAGCCTCACAAATTTACAATGAGCAGTTCTTC. Drawing the rest from reference TRBV7-6 and TRBJ2-1, the complete variable domain is GAGVSQSPRYKVTKRGQDVALRCDPISGHVSLYWYRQALGQGPEFLTYFNYEAQQDKSGLPNDRFSAERPEGSISTLTIQRTEQRDSAMYRCASSLGTASQIYNEQFFGPGTRLTVL.

To note about this clonotype: Mismatch with germline at one junction end may stem from a read error. V is TRBV12-3 or TRBV12-4 and J is TRBJ2-3, with D maybe TRBD2 (5 bases). CDR3 size: 14 residues. The CDR3 protein is CASSLGVSTDAQYF. The CDR3 bases are TGTGCCAGCAGTTTGGGAGTGAGCACAGATGCGCAGTATTTT.

This clonotype came up many times. V and J are TRBV4-1 and TRBJ2-7, with no clear D. Trimming removed 1 base at V and 0 bases at J, with 10 bases between. The CDR3 covers 15 residues. CDR1 and CDR2 (germline): MGHRA, YSYEKL. The CDR3 sequence is CASSQGWWSSYEQYF. CDR3 nucleotide sequence: TGCGCCAGCAGCCAAGGTTGGTGGAGCTCCTACGAGCAGTACTTC.

This clonotype has more than one count but fewer than ten. V usage is TRBV30 and J usage is TRBJ2-7; TRBD2 might be the D (6 bases). The CDR3 consists of 13 residues. V shed 3 bases and J shed 2 bases, with 11 bases lying between them. Germline CDR1 GTSNPN, CDR2 SVGIG (reference sequence). The CDR3 nucleotides are TGTGCCTGGAGCCACGGGGGAACCTACGAGCAGTACTTC. Translated: CAWSHGGTYEQYF.

This clonotype occurred many times. The V call is TRBV28, the J call TRBJ2-4; 13 positions match TRBD2. Losses at the gene ends were 5 bases for V and 5 bases for J; bases not matched to a gene: 3. There are 15 residues in the CDR3. Looked up from germline, CDR1 is MDHEN and CDR2 is SYDVKM. DNA of the CDR3: TGTGCCAGCAGTGGGGGACTAGCGGGGCAAAACATTCAGTACTTC. Its protein is CASSGGLAGQNIQYF.

With respect to this clonotype: A much bigger clone sits one base away, suggesting this may be a read error. The genes are TRBV6-2 or TRBV6-3 and TRBJ1-2; TRBD1 might be the D (6 bases). The germline V gene encodes CDR1 MNHEY and CDR2 SVGEGT. V lost 6 bases and J lost 4, with 15 bases in between. The CDR3 has 14 amino acids. The CDR3 sequence: CASRKTGLGYGYTF. The CDR3 DNA reads TGTGCCAGCAGAAAGACAGGACTTGGCTATGGCTACACCTTC.

With respect to this clonotype: Mismatch with germline at one junction end may stem from a read error. The chain is built from TRBV12-3 or TRBV12-4 and TRBJ2-1; possibly TRBD1 or TRBD2 for D (6 bases each). CDR3 length: 17 residues. The CDR3 nucleotides read TGTGCCGGCAGTTGGCGGGGACACCTGAGCTTCTACAATGAGCAGTTCTTC. Translation gives CAGSWRGHLSFYNEQFF.

In its sample, this clonotype was seen many times. The CDR3, as DNA: TGTGCCACCAGCAGAGGCTCCGGCAGCGAGCAGTACTTC. It codes for CATSRGSGSEQYF. This sequence joins TRBV15 and TRBJ2-7; D remains unclear. The CDR3 length is 13 residues. Germline V gene sequence: CDR1 LNHNV, CDR2 YYDKDF (reference sequence). Trimming removed 1 base from V and 6 bases from J, with 10 bases in between.

Ten or more counts support this clonotype. A clone one base away is much larger, so this may be a read error. The chain uses TRBV6-2 or TRBV6-3 and TRBJ2-5; D is undetermined. CDR1 and CDR2 from the germline V gene are MNHEY and SVGEGT. V lost 2 bases to trimming and J lost 11 bases, with 15 bases between them. The CDR3 extends over 13 amino acids. The CDR3 sequence: CASSYGPANEQYF. CDR3 coding DNA: TGTGCCAGCAGTTACGGGCCAGCCAATGAGCAGTACTTC.

The chain links TRBV6-1 to TRBJ2-3, with 8 bases that match TRBD1. V lost 4 bases, J lost 4 bases, and 7 bases stayed unmatched. Germline V gene sequence: CDR1 MNHNS, CDR2 SASEGT. The CDR3 loop spans 15 amino acids. The CDR3 spells CASSVQATGADTQYF. The CDR3 DNA reads as TGTGCCAGCAGTGTCCAGGCGACAGGGGCAGATACGCAGTATTTT.

This clonotype was counted many times. This chain links TRBV4-1 with TRBJ2-3; 11 nucleotides line up with TRBD2. This CDR3 is 18 amino acids long. Germline CDR1 MGHRA, CDR2 YSYEKL. The junction had 12 bases not matched to a gene; V was cut back by 0 bases and J by 7 bases. Written as DNA, the CDR3 is TGCGCCAGCAGCCAAGATCGGTCACTAGCGGGGGAAGCAAATACGCAGTATTTT. Its protein is CASSQDRSLAGEANTQYF.

The chain recombines TRBV6-1 with TRBJ1-1; TRBD1 agrees at 11 bases. Germline V gene data show CDR1 as MNHNS and CDR2 as SASEGT. V lost 8 bases and J lost 5; bases outside the gene matches: 7. The CDR3 consists of 14 residues. CDR3 sequence reads: CASLDRGLCTEAFF. The CDR3 nucleotides read TGTGCCAGCCTGGACAGGGGGCTCTGTACTGAAGCTTTCTTT.

The chain uses TRBV7-3 and TRBJ2-2; D could derive from TRBD1 or TRBD2 (5 bases each). Trimming shortened V by 5 bases and J by 7 bases, and 11 bases separated the two germline ends. Germline values: CDR1 SGHTA, CDR2 FQGTGA. The CDR3 runs 13 residues. CDR3 coding DNA: TGTGCCAGCAGCCCCCGAGGGGACGGGGAGCTGTTTTTT. Protein sequence: CASSPRGDGELFF.

There are a few counts of this clonotype. The rearrangement uses TRBV12-3 or TRBV12-4 and TRBJ1-2; D remains ambiguous. CDR3 length: 13 residues. V lost 6 bases and J lost 5, with 13 bases in between. The DNA of the CDR3 is TGTGCCAGCAGCGGCGGGTCTGGGTATGGCTACACCTTC. Translating it yields CASSGGSGYGYTF.

This chain connects TRBV28 to TRBJ1-3, with D possibly TRBD1 on 5 matching bases. The ends were cut back, 6 bases at V and 0 bases at J, with 21 bases in the middle. This CDR3 region has 18 residues. CDR1 is MDHEN and CDR2 is SYDVKM in the germline V gene. CDR3 coding DNA: TGTGCCAGCAGCTATTTCCGGGACCAGGCCCTCTCTGGAAACACCATATATTTT. It encodes CASSYFRDQALSGNTIYF.

A remark on this clonotype: A clone one base away is much larger, so this may be a read error. The chain is built from TRBV20-1 and TRBJ1-5, with no clear D. CDR1 is DFQATT, CDR2 SNEGSKA, per germline (reference sequence). The CDR3 has 13 residues. This CDR3 reads CSARNSFNLPQHF. The CDR3 DNA sequence: TGCAGTGCTAGGAACAGTTTCAATCTGCCCCAGCATTTT.

The V gene is TRBV14, the J gene TRBJ2-5; 14 positions agree with TRBD2. V lost 5 bases to trimming and J lost 4 bases; unmatched junction nucleotides: 6. This CDR3 has 16 residues. CDR1 and CDR2 (germline): SGHDN, FVKESK. CDR3 sequence (DNA): TGTGCCAGCAGCGAACGGACTAGCGGGGGGCCAGAGACCCAGTACTTC. Translating gives CASSERTSGGPETQYF.

This clonotype was found many times. The rearrangement uses TRBV5-1 and TRBJ1-1, with a weak D call TRBD1 (5 bases). The V gene's germline CDR1 is SGHRS and CDR2 YFSETQ. The CDR3 length is 15 residues. Trimming took off 2 bases at V and 8 bases at J, with 19 bases between the two ends. The CDR3 DNA follows: TGCGCCAGCAGCTTACGGGGGGATTATGAAACCGAAGCTTTCTTT. Translating gives CASSLRGDYETEAFF.

Ten or more counts support this clonotype. The chain uses TRBV9 and TRBJ2-3, with TRBD1 matching over 7 bases. CDR1 and CDR2 (germline): SGDLS, YYNGEE. The length of the CDR3 is 13 residues. V lost 4 bases and J lost 6; bases outside the gene matches: 5. The CDR3 DNA is TGTGCCAGCAGCTCTCAGGGGGTGGATACGCAGTATTTT. Protein product: CASSSQGVDTQYF.

This clonotype has just a few counts. The chain combines TRBV7-2 with TRBJ2-2, with D maybe TRBD1 (6 bases). The CDR3 has 14 residues. Looked up from germline, CDR1 is SGHTA and CDR2 is FQGNSA. Trimming pared 5 bases from V and 6 bases from J, leaving 13 bases between. CDR3 region: CASSLLGGPGELFF. The DNA of the CDR3 is TGTGCCAGCAGCCTACTAGGGGGACCCGGGGAGCTGTTTTTT.

In its sample, this clonotype was seen many times. The chain joins TRBV20-1 to TRBJ1-5, with 12 bases matching TRBD1. Germline V lookup: CDR1 DFQATT, CDR2 SNEGSKA (reference sequence). The V gene end was trimmed by 5 bases and the J gene end by 0 bases; junction bases not matched to a gene: 23. The CDR3 is 22 residues long. CDR3 sequence: CSASGLDETGTGGVYSNQPQHF. The CDR3 DNA is TGCAGTGCTTCCGGTCTGGACGAGACCGGGACAGGGGGCGTTTATAGCAATCAGCCCCAGCATTTT.

V usage is TRBV13 and J usage is TRBJ1-6; maybe TRBD1 (5 bases). Germline V gene data show CDR1 as PRHDT and CDR2 as FYEKMQ (reference sequence). V was pared by 6 bases and J by 0 bases, with 15 bases between. The CDR3 length is 17 residues. The CDR3 reads CASRRDGKSSYNSPLHF. CDR3 DNA sequence: TGTGCCAGCAGACGGGACGGGAAGAGCTCCTATAATTCACCCCTCCACTTT.

Many counts were recorded for this clonotype. V and J are TRBV4-3 and TRBJ1-6, with TRBD1 as a possible D gene (5 bases). V shed 0 bases and J shed 0 bases, with 18 bases lying between them. This CDR3 has 20 residues. Germline values: CDR1 LGHNA, CDR2 YSLEER. The CDR3 DNA is TGCGCCAGCAGCCAAGATCAAGCGGGGCAGATTAGCTCCTATAATTCACCCCTCCACTTT. Translated, it gives CASSQDQAGQISSYNSPLHF.

This clonotype was picked up many times. The genes are TRBV6-6 and TRBJ2-7, with 9 bases lining up with TRBD1. The CDR3 loop spans 15 amino acids. Germline CDR1 is MNHNY and CDR2 is SVGAGI (reference sequence). V trimming: 6 bases; J trimming: 6 bases; junction bases outside the gene matches: 12. The CDR3 sequence: CASRSPGQGRSEQYF. The CDR3 bases are TGTGCCAGCAGGTCCCCGGGACAGGGTCGCTCCGAGCAGTACTTC.

The gene calls are TRBV18 and TRBJ1-2; D possibly corresponds to TRBD1 (5 bases). The length of the CDR3 is 15 residues. V gave up 6 bases and J gave up 4 bases, with 18 bases separating them. The germline gives CDR1 KGHSH, CDR2 LQKENI. Written as DNA, the CDR3 is TGTGCCAGCTCGGAGGACATGGACTTAATCTATGGCTACACCTTC. This translates into CASSEDMDLIYGYTF.

This clonotype was seen ten or more times. The V gene is TRBV20-1, the J gene TRBJ2-3, with no clear D. CDR1 is DFQATT, CDR2 SNEGSKA, per germline (reference sequence). Trimming took off 1 base at V and 8 bases at J, with 10 bases between the two ends. This CDR3 has 12 residues. The CDR3 DNA reads as TGCAGTGCTAGAGCCCCGGGCGGTACGCAGTATTTT. Its protein is CSARAPGGTQYF.

This clonotype was seen repeatedly, ten times or more. This chain connects TRBV7-9 to TRBJ2-7; 9 positions agree with TRBD1. Trimming at V came to 5 bases and at J to 6 bases, leaving 11 bases not matched to a gene. The CDR3 is 15 amino acids. Per the germline V gene, CDR1 is SEHNR and CDR2 is FQNEAQ (reference sequence). The CDR3 DNA sequence: TGTGCCAGCAGCAGATGGGACAGGGCTTGGGTCGAGCAGTACTTC. It specifies CASSRWDRAWVEQYF. The complete variable domain, with remaining parts taken from reference TRBV7-9 and TRBJ2-7, reads DTGVSQNPRHKITKRGQNVTFRCDPISEHNRLYWYRQTLGQGPEFLTYFQNEAQLEKSRLLSDRFSAERPKGSFSTLEIQRTEQGDSAMYLCASSRWDRAWVEQYFGPGTRLTVT.